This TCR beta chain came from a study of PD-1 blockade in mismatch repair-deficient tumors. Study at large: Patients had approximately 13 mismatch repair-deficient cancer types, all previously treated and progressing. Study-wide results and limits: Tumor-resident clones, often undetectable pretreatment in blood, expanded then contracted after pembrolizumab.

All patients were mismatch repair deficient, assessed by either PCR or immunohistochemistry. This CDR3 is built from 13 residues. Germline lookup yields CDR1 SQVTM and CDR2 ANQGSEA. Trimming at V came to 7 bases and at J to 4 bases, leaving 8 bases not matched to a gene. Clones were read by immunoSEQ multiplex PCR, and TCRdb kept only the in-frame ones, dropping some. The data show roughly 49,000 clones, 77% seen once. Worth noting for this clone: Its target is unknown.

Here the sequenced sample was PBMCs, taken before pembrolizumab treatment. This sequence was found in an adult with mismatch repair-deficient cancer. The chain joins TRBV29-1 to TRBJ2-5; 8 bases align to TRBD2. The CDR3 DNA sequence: TGCAGCGCCTTGGGGCTAGCGGGAGAGACCCAGTACTTC. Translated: CSALGLAGETQYF. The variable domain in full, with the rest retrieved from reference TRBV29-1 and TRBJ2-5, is SAVISQKPSRDICQRGTSLTIQCQVDSQVTMMFWYRQQPGQSLTLIATANQGSEATYESGFVIDKFPISRPNLTFSTLTVSNMSPEDSSIYLCSALGLAGETQYFGPGTRLLVL.